These 27 T cell receptor beta chains originate from one sample sequenced in a study of cytomegalovirus exposure and HLA in healthy donors. The study ran its PCR with 60 Vbeta and 13 Jbeta primers. Repertoires were generated with immunoSEQ multiplex PCR, while TCRdb's copy carries only in-frame clones and drops some. The sample has some 160,000 clones; approximately 73% are singletons. Sequencing used PBMCs. These receptors were collected from a woman aged 18-35 years in good health and CMV-seropositive.

This chain connects TRBV11-2 to TRBJ2-7, with D perhaps TRBD1 (6 bases). V shed 4 bases and J shed 6 bases, with 10 bases lying between them. Germline values: CDR1 SGHAT, CDR2 FQNNGV. The CDR3 spans 12 residues. The CDR3: CASSSTGSEQYF. The CDR3, as DNA: TGTGCCAGCAGCTCAACAGGGAGCGAGCAGTACTTC.

In this sample, this clone turned up once. This chain links TRBV27 with TRBJ1-2; D might be TRBD1 (5 bases). The CDR3 has 13 residues. The V and J ends lost 2 bases and 6 bases respectively, with 10 bases between them. Germline CDR1 reads MNHEY; CDR2 reads SMNVEV (reference sequence). The CDR3 spells CASSLVRVNGYTF. The CDR3 region has the DNA TGTGCCAGCAGTTTAGTCAGGGTCAATGGCTACACCTTC.

This clone was counted between two and nine times. V gene TRBV14 combines with J gene TRBJ2-7; TRBD1 matches at 8 bases. CDR1 and CDR2 (germline): SGHDN, FVKESK. The CDR3 is 16 residues long. V was pared by 2 bases and J by 0 bases, with 6 bases of the junction left unmatched. The chain's CDR3 is CASSQFLTGASYEQYF. DNA for the CDR3: TGTGCCAGCAGCCAATTTTTGACAGGGGCCTCCTACGAGCAGTACTTC.

This chain uses TRBV6-5 with TRBJ1-6; 9 bases agree with TRBD1. The CDR3 is 14 amino acids. V lost 6 bases to trimming and J lost 7 bases; unmatched junction nucleotides: 4. Germline CDR1 reads MNHEY; CDR2 reads SVGAGI. CDR3 amino acids: CASRPDRGNSPLHF. The CDR3 region has the DNA TGTGCCAGCAGGCCCGACAGGGGGAATTCACCCCTCCACTTT.

As concerns this clone: Other DNA sequences in the same sample also yield this CDR3. This chain joins TRBV7-9 and TRBJ2-1, with D unclear. V lost 5 bases to trimming and J lost 0 bases, with 14 bases between them. The CDR3 loop spans 16 amino acids. CDR1 SEHNR and CDR2 FQNEAQ come from the germline V gene (reference sequence). CDR3: CASSRGPPDSYNEQFF. The CDR3 nucleotides are TGTGCCAGCAGCAGAGGTCCTCCAGACTCCTACAATGAGCAGTTCTTC.

This clone was counted between two and nine times. The chain carries TRBV6-7 and TRBJ2-1; 10 positions match TRBD2. TRBV6-7 is treated as an ORF (open reading frame) with a function not yet certain. The trim removed 0 bases at V and 12 bases at J, leaving 11 bases unmatched. The length of the CDR3 is 16 residues. CDR3 amino acids: CASSYSKERGGYGQFF. The DNA of the CDR3 is TGTGCCAGCAGTTACTCGAAGGAGCGGGGGGGCTACGGGCAGTTCTTC.

V gene TRBV27 combines with J gene TRBJ2-7, with D perhaps TRBD1 (5 bases). Per germline, CDR1 MNHEY and CDR2 SMNVEV (reference sequence). Between the trimmed V and J ends, which lost 5 bases and 0 bases, there was a span of 5 bases. This CDR3 has 12 residues. The CDR3 is CASSDSSYEQYF. CDR3 DNA sequence: TGTGCCAGCAGTGACAGCTCCTACGAGCAGTACTTC.

This sequence joins TRBV7-9 and TRBJ2-7; D remains unclear. V was cut by 5 bases and J by 5 bases, with 22 bases left in between. Germline CDR1 is SEHNR and CDR2 is FQNEAQ (reference sequence). There are 16 residues in the CDR3. DNA of the CDR3: TGTGCCAGCAGCCACCTCCCTGCTATCGATTTCCACGAGCAGTACTTC. Encoded protein: CASSHLPAIDFHEQYF. The full variable domain, its missing parts supplied by reference TRBV7-9 and TRBJ2-7, is DTGVSQNPRHKITKRGQNVTFRCDPISEHNRLYWYRQTLGQGPEFLTYFQNEAQLEKSRLLSDRFSAERPKGSFSTLEIQRTEQGDSAMYLCASSHLPAIDFHEQYFGPGTRLTVT.

About this clone itself: Other DNA sequences in the same sample also yield this CDR3. The chain has TRBV5-1 and TRBJ2-5; 7 bases are shared with TRBD1. Trimming removed 4 bases from V and 2 bases from J; junction bases left unmatched: 5. Germline V gene sequence: CDR1 SGHRS, CDR2 YFSETQ. The CDR3 loop spans 14 amino acids. The DNA for the CDR3 is TGCGCCAGCAGCCCAGGGACAGCACAAGAGACCCAGTACTTC. The encoded protein is CASSPGTAQETQYF.

The V and J genes are TRBV19 and TRBJ1-3; the D gene is possibly TRBD1 (6 bases). Germline V lookup: CDR1 LNHDA, CDR2 SQIVND (reference sequence). Trimming removed 7 bases from V and 1 base from J, with 14 bases in between. The CDR3 is 15 amino acids. The CDR3 protein is CASTPGHRSGNTIYF. CDR3 in DNA: TGTGCCAGTACCCCGGGACACCGGTCTGGAAACACCATATATTTT. Based on the CDR3 plus reference TRBV19 and TRBJ1-3, the full variable domain is DGGITQSPKYLFRKEGQNVTLSCEQNLNHDAMYWYRQDPGQGLRLIYYSQIVNDFQKGDIAEGYSVSREKKESFPLTVTSAQKNPTAFYLCASTPGHRSGNTIYFGEGSWLTVV.

About this clone: Other DNA sequences in this specimen translate into the identical CDR3. The rearrangement uses TRBV9 and TRBJ1-6; D not resolved. V lost 0 bases and J 8 bases, leaving 9 bases between the germline ends. There are 14 residues in the CDR3. Germline CDR1 reads SGDLS; CDR2 reads YYNGEE. The CDR3 region has the DNA TGTGCCAGCAGCGTAGCACAGCTCGATTCACCCCTCCACTTT. The encoded protein is CASSVAQLDSPLHF.

The chain is built from TRBV27 and TRBJ2-5, with 7 bases matching TRBD1. Judging by the DNA end, TRBJ2-7 fits better; the J call may be wrong. The CDR3 has 15 residues. Germline CDR1 reads MNHEY; CDR2 reads SMNVEV (reference sequence). As DNA, the CDR3 is TGTGCCAGCAGAAAACAGGGCTCAGGGGGCTACGAGCAGTACTTC. Protein: CASRKQGSGGYEQYF.

This clone has only a few counts. The chain is built from TRBV4-2 and TRBJ2-3; 10 nucleotides align to TRBD2. The CDR3 consists of 17 residues. Unmatched junction bases numbered 9, after V lost 2 bases and J lost 4 bases. Germline lookup yields CDR1 LGHNA and CDR2 YNFKEQ. The CDR3 nucleotides are TGTGCCAGCAGCCAAATACGGGCTAGCGGGGGCTCAGATACGCAGTATTTT. This codes for CASSQIRASGGSDTQYF.

The chain is built from TRBV6-5 and TRBJ2-1; 10 bases align to TRBD2. Germline loops: CDR1 MNHEY, CDR2 SVGAGI. The CDR3 consists of 15 residues. J gave up 7 bases and V 6 bases, and 9 bases lay outside the gene matches. CDR3 bases: TGTGCCAGCAGCGTTAGCGGGGGGCCTTCGAATGAGCAGTTCTTC. It translates to CASSVSGGPSNEQFF.

The gene calls are TRBV4-3 and TRBJ1-2; D is uncertain. V was shortened by 0 bases and J by 4 bases, with 12 bases between the two germline ends. The length of the CDR3 is 15 residues. CDR1 and CDR2 (germline): LGHNA, YSLEER. Here the CDR3 reads CASSQDANSLYGYTF. DNA of the CDR3: TGCGCCAGCAGCCAAGACGCGAATTCCCTCTATGGCTACACCTTC.

V usage is TRBV7-9 and J usage is TRBJ1-5; TRBD1 matches 7 bases. V lost 3 bases to trimming and J lost 5 bases; unmatched junction nucleotides: 4. The germline V gene encodes CDR1 SEHNR and CDR2 FQNEAQ (reference sequence). The CDR3 covers 14 residues. The chain's CDR3 is CASSLGTEDQPQHF. DNA for the CDR3: TGTGCCAGCAGCTTGGGGACAGAAGATCAGCCCCAGCATTTT.

Notes on this clone: One junction end disagrees with the germline gene, perhaps due to a read error. This sample includes further DNA sequences coding for the same CDR3. The chain joins TRBV5-4 to TRBJ2-7, with no clear D. Per the germline V gene, CDR1 is SGHNT and CDR2 is YYREEE (reference sequence). The CDR3 spans 13 residues. The CDR3 protein is CASSPSLGKEQYF. The DNA of the CDR3 is TGCGCCAGCAGCCCTTCCCTAGGTAAAGAGCAGTACTTC.

The rearrangement joins TRBV2 to TRBJ1-5, with 7 nucleotides matching TRBD1. The CDR3 is 13 amino acids. Germline assignment: CDR1 SNHLY and CDR2 FYNNEI. With V trimmed by 4 bases and J by 7 bases, 4 bases remained unmatched. This CDR3 is CASSGTGLQPQHF. The CDR3 DNA reads TGTGCCAGCAGTGGGACAGGATTGCAGCCCCAGCATTTT.

This clone has only a few counts. This chain links TRBV19 with TRBJ1-1, with D tentatively TRBD1 (6 bases). Trimming took 6 bases from V and 0 from J, leaving 14 bases between them. The germline V gene encodes CDR1 LNHDA and CDR2 SQIVND (reference sequence). The CDR3 covers 15 residues. This CDR3 reads CASSPQGRVNTEAFF. In nucleotides, the CDR3 is TGTGCCAGTAGCCCACAGGGAAGGGTGAACACTGAAGCTTTCTTT.

The chain is built from TRBV12-5 and TRBJ1-1; D remains ambiguous. CDR3 length: 13 amino acids. V dropped 5 bases and J dropped 0 bases, with 7 bases sitting between them. Per germline, CDR1 LGHNT and CDR2 FRNRAP. In DNA, the CDR3 is TGTGCTAGTGGTAGAGGGATGAACACTGAAGCTTTCTTT. Protein product: CASGRGMNTEAFF.

The J gene is TRBJ1-2, the V gene TRBV9; perhaps TRBD1 as D (6 bases). Per germline, CDR1 SGDLS and CDR2 YYNGEE. V was trimmed by 3 bases and J by 4 bases, leaving 16 bases between them. The CDR3 is made up of 15 amino acids. The CDR3 protein is CASSDDRLGRYGYTF. The CDR3 DNA reads as TGTGCCAGCAGCGACGACAGGCTAGGGCGCTATGGCTACACCTTC.

V is TRBV27 and J is TRBJ1-1, with 7 positions matching TRBD1. The CDR3 is made up of 13 amino acids. The germline CDR1 and CDR2 sequences are MNHEY and SMNVEV (reference sequence). After removal of 9 bases from V and 4 bases from J, the junction contained 8 bases not matched to a gene. Here the CDR3 reads CASRGGASTEAFF. DNA for the CDR3: TGTGCCAGTAGAGGGGGCGCGAGCACTGAAGCTTTCTTT.

This clone was recorded a few times. The chain employs TRBV4-3 and TRBJ1-4; 7 nucleotides align to TRBD1. The CDR3 covers 17 residues. The V and J ends lost 0 bases and 3 bases, in that order; junction bases with no gene match: 7. The germline V gene encodes CDR1 LGHNA and CDR2 YSLEER. The CDR3 sequence is CASSQEVQGIPNEKLFF. CDR3 DNA sequence: TGCGCCAGCAGCCAAGAAGTACAGGGGATACCTAATGAAAAACTGTTTTTT.

V is TRBV7-3 and J is TRBJ1-2; 9 bases are a match to TRBD1. The germline CDR1 and CDR2 sequences are SGHTA and FQGTGA. Unmatched junction bases numbered 3, after V lost 2 bases and J lost 8 bases. The CDR3 has 13 residues. The CDR3 loop is CASSLGTGRGYTF. The CDR3 DNA reads as TGTGCCAGCAGCTTAGGGACAGGGAGGGGCTACACCTTC.

This rearrangement joins TRBV5-4 to TRBJ2-7; TRBD2 matches at 8 bases. The CDR3 consists of 13 residues. V shed 4 bases, J shed 5 bases, and the junction held 5 bases outside the gene matches. The germline CDR1 and CDR2 sequences are SGHNT and YYREEE (reference sequence). DNA for the CDR3: TGTGCCAGCAGCCCGGGACTAGTAAACGAGCAGTACTTC. This translates into CASSPGLVNEQYF. The full variable domain, with the rest looked up from reference TRBV5-4 and TRBJ2-7, is ETGVTQSPTHLIKTRGQQVTLRCSSQSGHNTVSWYQQALGQGPQFIFQYYREEENGRGNFPPRFSGLQFPNYSSELNVNALELDDSALYLCASSPGLVNEQYFGPGTRLTVT.

V gene TRBV12-5 combines with J gene TRBJ2-3, with D perhaps matching TRBD2 (7 bases). This CDR3 contains 14 residues. V shed 7 bases and J shed 5 bases, with 16 bases lying between them. Germline values: CDR1 LGHNT, CDR2 FRNRAP. The CDR3 is CASDPGRGRDTQYF. The CDR3 region has the DNA TGTGCTAGTGATCCAGGGCGGGGGCGAGATACGCAGTATTTT. The variable domain in full, completed from reference TRBV12-5 and TRBJ2-3, reads DARVTQTPRHKVTEMGQEVTMRCQPILGHNTVFWYRQTMMQGLELLAYFRNRAPLDDSGMPKDRFSAEMPDATLATLKIQPSEPRDSAVYFCASDPGRGRDTQYFGPGTRLTVL.

The rearrangement links TRBV9 to TRBJ2-2; weak D call: TRBD1 (5 bases). There are 13 residues in the CDR3. Germline lookup yields CDR1 SGDLS and CDR2 YYNGEE. V lost 6 bases, J lost 5 bases, and 11 bases lay in between. In nucleotides, the CDR3 is TGTGCCAGCACTAGGGCAGGGACCGGGGAGCTGTTTTTT. Translated, it gives CASTRAGTGELFF. Combining the CDR3 with reference TRBV9 and TRBJ2-2 gives the whole variable domain DSGVTQTPKHLITATGQRVTLRCSPRSGDLSVYWYQQSLDQGLQFLIQYYNGEERAKGNILERFSAQQFPDLHSELNLSSLELGDSALYFCASTRAGTGELFFGEGSRLTVL.